This entry concerns a single TCR beta chain. The sample is drawn from a study of blood T cell repertoires in COVID-19. Looking at the study overall: PBMCs, B-cell-depleted T cells, or T cells were the source of the cDNA or gDNA that made up the material.

The assay was immunoSEQ multiplex PCR, and TCRdb's table has in-frame clones only and misses some. The sample holds about 210,000 clones, approximately 84% seen once. The sample was peripheral blood. This sequence originates from a woman in her forties or fifties with active or convalescent COVID-19.

CDR3 in amino acids: CASSLDRDEQFF. CDR3 DNA: TGTGCCAGCAGTCTGGACAGGGACGAGCAGTTCTTC. This chain connects TRBV2 to TRBJ2-1; 8 positions match TRBD1. The CDR3 runs 12 residues. V lost 5 bases to trimming and J lost 10 bases; unmatched junction nucleotides: 4. Germline V gene data show CDR1 as SNHLY and CDR2 as FYNNEI.